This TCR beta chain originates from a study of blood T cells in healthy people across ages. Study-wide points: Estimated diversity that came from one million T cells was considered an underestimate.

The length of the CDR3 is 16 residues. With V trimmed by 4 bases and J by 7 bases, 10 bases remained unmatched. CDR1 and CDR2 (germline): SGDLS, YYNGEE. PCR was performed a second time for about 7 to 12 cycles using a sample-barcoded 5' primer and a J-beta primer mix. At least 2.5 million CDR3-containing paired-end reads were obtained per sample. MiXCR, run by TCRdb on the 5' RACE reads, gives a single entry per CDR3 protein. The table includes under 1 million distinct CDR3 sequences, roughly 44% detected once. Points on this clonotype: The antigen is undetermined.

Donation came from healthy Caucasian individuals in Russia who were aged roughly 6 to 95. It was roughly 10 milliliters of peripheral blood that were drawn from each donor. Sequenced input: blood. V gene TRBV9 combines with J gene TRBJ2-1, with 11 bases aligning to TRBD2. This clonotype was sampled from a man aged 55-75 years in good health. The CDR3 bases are TGTGCCAGCAGCACCCATAGCGGGGGGGCTTCAAATGAGCAGTTCTTC. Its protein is CASSTHSGGASNEQFF.